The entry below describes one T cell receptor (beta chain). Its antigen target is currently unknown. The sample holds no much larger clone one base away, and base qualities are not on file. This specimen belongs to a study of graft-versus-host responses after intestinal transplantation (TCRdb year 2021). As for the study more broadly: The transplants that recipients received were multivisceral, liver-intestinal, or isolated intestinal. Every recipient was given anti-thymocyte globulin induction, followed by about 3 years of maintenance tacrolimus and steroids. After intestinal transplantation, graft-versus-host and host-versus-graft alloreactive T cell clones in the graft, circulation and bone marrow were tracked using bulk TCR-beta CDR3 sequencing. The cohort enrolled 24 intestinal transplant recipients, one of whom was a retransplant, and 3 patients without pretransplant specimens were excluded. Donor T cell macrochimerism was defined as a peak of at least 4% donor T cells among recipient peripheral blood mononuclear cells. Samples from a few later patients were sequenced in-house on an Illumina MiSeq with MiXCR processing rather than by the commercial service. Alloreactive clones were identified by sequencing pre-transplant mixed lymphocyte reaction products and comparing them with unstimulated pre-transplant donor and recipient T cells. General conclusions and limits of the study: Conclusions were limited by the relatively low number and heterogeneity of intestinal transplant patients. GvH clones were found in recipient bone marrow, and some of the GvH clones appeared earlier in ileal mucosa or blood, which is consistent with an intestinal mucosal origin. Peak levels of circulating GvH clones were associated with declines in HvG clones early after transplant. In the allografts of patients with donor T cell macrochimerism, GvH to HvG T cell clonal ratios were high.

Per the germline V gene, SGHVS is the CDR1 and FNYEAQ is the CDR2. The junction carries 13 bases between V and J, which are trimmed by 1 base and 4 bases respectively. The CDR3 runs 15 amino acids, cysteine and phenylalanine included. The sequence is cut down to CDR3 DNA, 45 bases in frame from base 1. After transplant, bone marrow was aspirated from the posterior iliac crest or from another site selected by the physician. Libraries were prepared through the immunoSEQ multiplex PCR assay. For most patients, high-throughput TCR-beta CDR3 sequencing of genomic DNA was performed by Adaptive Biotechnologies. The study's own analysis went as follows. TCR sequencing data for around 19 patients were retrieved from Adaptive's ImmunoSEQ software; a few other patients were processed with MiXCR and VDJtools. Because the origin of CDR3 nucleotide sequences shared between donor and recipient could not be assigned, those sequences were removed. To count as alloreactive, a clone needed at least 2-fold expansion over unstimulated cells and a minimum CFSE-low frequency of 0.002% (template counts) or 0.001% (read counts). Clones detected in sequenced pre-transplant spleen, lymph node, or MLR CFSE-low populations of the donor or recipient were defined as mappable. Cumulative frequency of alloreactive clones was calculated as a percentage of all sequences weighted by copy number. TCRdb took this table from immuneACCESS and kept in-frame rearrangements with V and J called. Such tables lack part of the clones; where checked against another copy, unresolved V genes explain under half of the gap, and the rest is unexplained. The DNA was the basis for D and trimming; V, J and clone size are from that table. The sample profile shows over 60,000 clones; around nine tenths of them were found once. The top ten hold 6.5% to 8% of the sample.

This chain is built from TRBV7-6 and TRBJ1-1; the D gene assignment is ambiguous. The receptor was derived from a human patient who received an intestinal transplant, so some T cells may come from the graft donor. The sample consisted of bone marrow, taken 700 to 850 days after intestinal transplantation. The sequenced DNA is TGTGCCAGCAGCTTAGAGGGTTCGCGGGCCACTGAAGCTTTCTTT. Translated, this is CASSLEGSRATEAFF.